The clone carrying this TCR beta chain was seen repeatedly, ten times or more. The data stem from a study of T cells in Graves' hyperthyroidism and ophthalmopathy. Study-wide context: Pretreatment peripheral blood was obtained at initial diagnosis.

The length of the CDR3 is 15 residues. V was pared by 6 bases and J by 2 bases, with 13 bases between. TCR beta CDR3 region amplification was performed from RNA transcripts. First-round RT-PCR of the TCR CDR3 relied on the HTBI primer set. TCRdb processed the multiplex PCR reads anew with MiXCR; each CDR3 protein has one entry. Of hundreds of thousands of distinct CDR3 sequences listed, approximately 15% are singletons. The source of this sequence is a woman younger than 30 with Graves' hyperthyroidism. Sequenced: blood. V gene TRBV12-3 or TRBV12-4 combines with J gene TRBJ2-2; no reliable D call. The CDR3 reads CASSSILRNTGELFF. The CDR3 nucleotides are TGTGCCAGCAGCTCCATTTTGAGAAACACCGGGGAGCTGTTTTTT.